Included here is one T cell receptor beta chain sequence, with context. Antigen: not known. The data stem from a study of tumor-infiltrating lymphocytes in primary liver carcinoma. Broader study findings: In tumor-adjacent and tumor-blood pairs, overlap was lower than in tumor region pairs. Tumor tissue displayed a significantly greater top-250-clone fraction than blood (p = 0.039).

For blood RNA, unsorted whole blood served as the source, and germline DNA was extracted too. The collection of approximately 4.1 milliliters of peripheral blood preceded surgery. The CDR3 spans 12 residues. V shed 6 bases, J shed 10 bases, and the junction held 9 bases outside the gene matches. In germline, CDR1 is SQVTM, CDR2 ANQGSEA. A constant-region primer served to make TCR beta cDNA from around 540 ng total RNA. Modified slightly, ARM-PCR produced TCR beta libraries over three nested multiplex PCR rounds. Primers for the first two PCR rounds were TRBV1-TRBV30 forward primers and a C-beta reverse primer (approximately 9 cycles per round). TCRdb fed the multiplex PCR reads into MiXCR, producing one record per CDR3 protein. The profile covers about 180,000 distinct CDR3 sequences, with over 45% appearing a single time and less than 75% taken by the ten largest.

The chain joins TRBV29-1 to TRBJ2-3, with TRBD2 identical over 8 bases. This receptor was obtained from a man between 40 and 49 years old with primary liver carcinoma and hepatitis B virus infection. The sample was peripheral blood. The CDR3: CSVVGPAGAQYF. Written as DNA, the CDR3 is TGCAGCGTGGTCGGACCAGCGGGAGCGCAGTATTTT.